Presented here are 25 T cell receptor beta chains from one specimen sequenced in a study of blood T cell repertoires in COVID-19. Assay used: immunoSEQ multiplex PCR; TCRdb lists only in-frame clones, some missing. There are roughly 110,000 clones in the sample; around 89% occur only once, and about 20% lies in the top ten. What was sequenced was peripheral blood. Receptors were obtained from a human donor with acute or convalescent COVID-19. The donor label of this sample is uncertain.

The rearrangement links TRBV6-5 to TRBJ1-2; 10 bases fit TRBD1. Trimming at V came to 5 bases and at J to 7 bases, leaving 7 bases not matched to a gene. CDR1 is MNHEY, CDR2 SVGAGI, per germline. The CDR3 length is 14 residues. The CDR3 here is CASSQGQGRSGYTF. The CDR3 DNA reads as TGTGCCAGCAGTCAGGGACAGGGGCGGAGTGGCTACACCTTC.

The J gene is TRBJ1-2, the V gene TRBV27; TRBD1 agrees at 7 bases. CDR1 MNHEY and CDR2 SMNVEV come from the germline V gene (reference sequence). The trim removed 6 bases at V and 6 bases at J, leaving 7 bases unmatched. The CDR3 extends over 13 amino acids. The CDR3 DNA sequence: TGTGCCAGCAGCACGGGACAGTGGGATGGCTACACCTTC. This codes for CASSTGQWDGYTF.

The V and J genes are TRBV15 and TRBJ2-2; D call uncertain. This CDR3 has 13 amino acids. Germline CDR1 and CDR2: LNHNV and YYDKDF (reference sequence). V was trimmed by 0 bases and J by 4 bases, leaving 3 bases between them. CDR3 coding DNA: TGTGCCACCAGCAGAGAGAGCACCGGGGAGCTGTTTTTT. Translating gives CATSRESTGELFF.

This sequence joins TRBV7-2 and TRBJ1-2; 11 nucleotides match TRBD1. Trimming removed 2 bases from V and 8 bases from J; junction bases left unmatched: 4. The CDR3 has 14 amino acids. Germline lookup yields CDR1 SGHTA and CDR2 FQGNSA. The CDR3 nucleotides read TGTGCCAGCAGCTTAAGGGGACAGGGGGAAGGCTACACCTTC. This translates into CASSLRGQGEGYTF.

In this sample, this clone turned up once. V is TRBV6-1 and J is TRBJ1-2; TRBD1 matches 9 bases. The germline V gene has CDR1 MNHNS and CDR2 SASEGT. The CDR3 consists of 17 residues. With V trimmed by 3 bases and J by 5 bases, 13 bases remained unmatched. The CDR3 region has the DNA TGTGCCAGCAGTGATTGGGACAGGGACCTTTTAGGGTATGGCTACACCTTC. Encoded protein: CASSDWDRDLLGYGYTF.

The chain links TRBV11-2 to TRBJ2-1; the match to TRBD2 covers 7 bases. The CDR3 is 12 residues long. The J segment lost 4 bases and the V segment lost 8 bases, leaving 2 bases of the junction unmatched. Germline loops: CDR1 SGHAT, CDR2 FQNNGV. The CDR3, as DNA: TGTGCCAGCGGGGAGGGATACAATGAGCAGTTCTTC. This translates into CASGEGYNEQFF.

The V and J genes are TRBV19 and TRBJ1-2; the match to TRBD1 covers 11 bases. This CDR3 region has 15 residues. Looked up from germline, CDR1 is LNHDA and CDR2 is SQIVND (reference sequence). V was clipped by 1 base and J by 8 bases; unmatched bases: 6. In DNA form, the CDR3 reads TGTGCCAGTAGTATAGCCCCGGACAGGGGGCGCGGCTACACCTTC. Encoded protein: CASSIAPDRGRGYTF. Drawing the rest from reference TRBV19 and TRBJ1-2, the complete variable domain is DGGITQSPKYLFRKEGQNVTLSCEQNLNHDAMYWYRQDPGQGLRLIYYSQIVNDFQKGDIAEGYSVSREKKESFPLTVTSAQKNPTAFYLCASSIAPDRGRGYTFGSGTRLTVV.

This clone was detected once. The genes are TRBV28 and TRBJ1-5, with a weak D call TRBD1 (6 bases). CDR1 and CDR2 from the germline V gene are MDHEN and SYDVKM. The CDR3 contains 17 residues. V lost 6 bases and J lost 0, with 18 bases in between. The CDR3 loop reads CASRLRGATDSNQPQHF. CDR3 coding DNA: TGTGCCAGCAGACTTCGGGGGGCGACGGATAGCAATCAGCCCCAGCATTTT.

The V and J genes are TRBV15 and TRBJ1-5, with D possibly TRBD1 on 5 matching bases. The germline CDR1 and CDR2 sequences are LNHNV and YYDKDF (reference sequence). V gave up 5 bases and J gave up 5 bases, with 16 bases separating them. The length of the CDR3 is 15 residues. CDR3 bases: TGTGCCACCAGCCTGGGGGGGGGAGGCTATCAGCCCCAGCATTTT. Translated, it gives CATSLGGGGYQPQHF.

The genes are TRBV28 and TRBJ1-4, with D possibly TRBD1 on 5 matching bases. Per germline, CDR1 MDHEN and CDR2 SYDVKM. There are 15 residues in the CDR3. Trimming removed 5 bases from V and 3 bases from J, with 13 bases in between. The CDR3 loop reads CASSQRTGPNEKLFF. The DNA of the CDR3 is TGTGCCAGCAGTCAGAGAACAGGACCTAATGAAAAACTGTTTTTT.

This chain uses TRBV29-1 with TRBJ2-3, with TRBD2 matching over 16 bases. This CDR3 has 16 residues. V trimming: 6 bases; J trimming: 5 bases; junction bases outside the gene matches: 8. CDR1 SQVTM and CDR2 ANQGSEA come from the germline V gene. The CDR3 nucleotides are TGCAGCGTAACCGGGACTAGCGGGAGGGTTTTAGATACGCAGTATTTT. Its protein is CSVTGTSGRVLDTQYF.

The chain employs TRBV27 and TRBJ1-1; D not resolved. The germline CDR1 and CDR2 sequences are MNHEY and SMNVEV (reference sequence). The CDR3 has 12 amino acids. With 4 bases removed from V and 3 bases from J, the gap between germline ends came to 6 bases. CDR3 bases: TGTGCCAGCAGTTCCTACTACACTGAAGCTTTCTTT. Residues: CASSSYYTEAFF.

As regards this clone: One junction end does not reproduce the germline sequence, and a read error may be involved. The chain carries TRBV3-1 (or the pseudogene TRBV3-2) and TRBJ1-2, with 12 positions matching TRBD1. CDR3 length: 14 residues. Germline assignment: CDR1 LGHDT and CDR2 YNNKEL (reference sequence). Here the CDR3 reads CASRGQGAKYGYTF. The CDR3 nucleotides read TGTGCCAGCAGGGGACAGGGGGCTAAGTATGGCTACACCTTC.

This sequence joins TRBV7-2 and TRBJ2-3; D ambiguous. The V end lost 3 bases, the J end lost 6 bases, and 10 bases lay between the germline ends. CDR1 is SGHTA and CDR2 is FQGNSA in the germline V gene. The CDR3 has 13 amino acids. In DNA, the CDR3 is TGTGCCAGCAGCTTCGACCTAGATGATACGCAGTATTTT. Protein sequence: CASSFDLDDTQYF.

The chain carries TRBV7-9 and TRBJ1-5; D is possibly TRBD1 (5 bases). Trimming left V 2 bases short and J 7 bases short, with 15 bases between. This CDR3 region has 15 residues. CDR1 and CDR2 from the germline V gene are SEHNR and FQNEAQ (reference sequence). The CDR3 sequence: CASSLHNGAGQPQHF. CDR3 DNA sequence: TGTGCCAGCAGCTTACACAATGGGGCTGGGCAGCCCCAGCATTTT.

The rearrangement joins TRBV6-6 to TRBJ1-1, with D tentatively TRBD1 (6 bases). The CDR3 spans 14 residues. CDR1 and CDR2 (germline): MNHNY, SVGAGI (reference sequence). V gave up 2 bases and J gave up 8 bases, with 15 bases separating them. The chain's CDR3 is CASSYAQGLSEAFF. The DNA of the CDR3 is TGTGCCAGCAGTTACGCGCAGGGGTTGTCAGAAGCTTTCTTT.

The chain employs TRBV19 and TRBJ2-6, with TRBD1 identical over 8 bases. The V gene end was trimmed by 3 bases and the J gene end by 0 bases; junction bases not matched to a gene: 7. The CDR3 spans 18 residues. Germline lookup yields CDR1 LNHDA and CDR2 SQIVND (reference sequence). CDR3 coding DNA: TGTGCCAGTAGTATCGGGACAGGTGCCCGCTCTGGGGCCAACGTCCTGACTTTC. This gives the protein CASSIGTGARSGANVLTF.

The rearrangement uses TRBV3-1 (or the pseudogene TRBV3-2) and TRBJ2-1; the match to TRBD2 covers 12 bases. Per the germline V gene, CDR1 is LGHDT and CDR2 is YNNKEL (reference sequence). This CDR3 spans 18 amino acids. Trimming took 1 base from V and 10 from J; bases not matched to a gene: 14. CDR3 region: CASSQGSSGRGPYGEQFF. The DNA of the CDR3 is TGTGCCAGCAGCCAAGGGTCTAGCGGGAGGGGACCCTATGGGGAGCAGTTCTTC.

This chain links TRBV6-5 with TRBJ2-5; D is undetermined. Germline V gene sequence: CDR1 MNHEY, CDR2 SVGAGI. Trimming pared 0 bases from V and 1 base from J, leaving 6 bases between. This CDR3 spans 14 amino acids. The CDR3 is CASSYSTAQETQYF. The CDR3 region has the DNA TGTGCCAGCAGTTACTCTACAGCCCAAGAGACCCAGTACTTC.

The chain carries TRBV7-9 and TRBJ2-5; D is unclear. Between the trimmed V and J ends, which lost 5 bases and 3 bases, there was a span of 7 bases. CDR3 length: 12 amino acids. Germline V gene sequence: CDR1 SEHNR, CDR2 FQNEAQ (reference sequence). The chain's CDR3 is CASSPTEETQYF. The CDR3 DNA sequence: TGTGCCAGCAGCCCCACTGAAGAGACCCAGTACTTC. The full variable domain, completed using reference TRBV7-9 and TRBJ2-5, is DTGVSQNPRHKITKRGQNVTFRCDPISEHNRLYWYRQTLGQGPEFLTYFQNEAQLEKSRLLSDRFSAERPKGSFSTLEIQRTEQGDSAMYLCASSPTEETQYFGPGTRLLVL.

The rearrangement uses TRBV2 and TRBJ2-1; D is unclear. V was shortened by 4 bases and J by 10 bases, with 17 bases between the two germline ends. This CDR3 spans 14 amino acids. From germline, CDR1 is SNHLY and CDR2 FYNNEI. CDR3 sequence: CASSGFGWRREQFF. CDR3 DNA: TGTGCCAGCAGTGGGTTTGGATGGCGCAGGGAGCAGTTCTTC. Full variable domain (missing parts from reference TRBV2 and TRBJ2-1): EPEVTQTPSHQVTQMGQEVILRCVPISNHLYFYWYRQILGQKVEFLVSFYNNEISEKSEIFDDQFSVERPDGSNFTLKIRSTKLEDSAMYFCASSGFGWRREQFFGPGTRLTVL.

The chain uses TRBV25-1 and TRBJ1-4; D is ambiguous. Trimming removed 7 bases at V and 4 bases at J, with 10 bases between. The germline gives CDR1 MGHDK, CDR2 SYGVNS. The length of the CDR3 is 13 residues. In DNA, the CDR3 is TGTGCCAGCACGGGGTCCAATAATGAAAAACTGTTTTTT. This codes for CASTGSNNEKLFF.

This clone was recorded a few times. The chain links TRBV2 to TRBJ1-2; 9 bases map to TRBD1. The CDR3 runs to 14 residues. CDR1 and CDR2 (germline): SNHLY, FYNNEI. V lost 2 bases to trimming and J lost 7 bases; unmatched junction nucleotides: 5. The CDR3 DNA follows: TGTGCCAGCAGTGAAACAGGGGGCCTGCGTGGCTACACCTTC. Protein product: CASSETGGLRGYTF.

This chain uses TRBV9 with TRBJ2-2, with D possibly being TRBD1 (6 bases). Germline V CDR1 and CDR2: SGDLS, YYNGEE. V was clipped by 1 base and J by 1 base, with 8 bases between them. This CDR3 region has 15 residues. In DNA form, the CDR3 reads TGTGCCAGCAGCGTACAGGGGATGAACACCGGGGAGCTGTTTTTT. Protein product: CASSVQGMNTGELFF.

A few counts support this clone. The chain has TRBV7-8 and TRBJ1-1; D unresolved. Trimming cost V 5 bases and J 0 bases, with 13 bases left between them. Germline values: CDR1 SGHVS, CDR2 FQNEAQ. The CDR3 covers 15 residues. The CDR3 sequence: CASSPRQDMNTEAFF. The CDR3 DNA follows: TGTGCCAGCAGCCCCCGACAAGACATGAACACTGAAGCTTTCTTT.